This TCR beta chain is from a study of beta chain features in type 1 diabetes. The CDR3 totals 13 residues. V lost 11 bases and J lost 5, with 16 bases in between. CDR1 and CDR2 (germline): MNHNY, SVGAGI (reference sequence). Broader study findings: Researchers report that Type 1 diabetes patients had moderately but significantly shorter TCRB CDR3s across all four CD4+ subsets.

Expressed TCRB transcripts were sequenced after all isolated RNA was converted to cDNA. Sequencing was performed with immunoSEQ multiplex PCR; in TCRdb, only in-frame clones are kept and a portion is missing. The sample lists about 260,000 clones, roughly 24% occurring once. In regard to this clone: Its matching antigen is unknown.

V usage is TRBV6-6 and J usage is TRBJ2-1; a weak D match, TRBD2 (6 bases). Sequencing was performed on naive CD4+ T cells from blood. The TCR comes from a woman aged 25 to 39 with type 1 diabetes. CDR3 loop: CAAQGGGDNEQFF. For the CDR3, the DNA is TGTGCCGCTCAGGGAGGAGGGGACAATGAGCAGTTCTTC.